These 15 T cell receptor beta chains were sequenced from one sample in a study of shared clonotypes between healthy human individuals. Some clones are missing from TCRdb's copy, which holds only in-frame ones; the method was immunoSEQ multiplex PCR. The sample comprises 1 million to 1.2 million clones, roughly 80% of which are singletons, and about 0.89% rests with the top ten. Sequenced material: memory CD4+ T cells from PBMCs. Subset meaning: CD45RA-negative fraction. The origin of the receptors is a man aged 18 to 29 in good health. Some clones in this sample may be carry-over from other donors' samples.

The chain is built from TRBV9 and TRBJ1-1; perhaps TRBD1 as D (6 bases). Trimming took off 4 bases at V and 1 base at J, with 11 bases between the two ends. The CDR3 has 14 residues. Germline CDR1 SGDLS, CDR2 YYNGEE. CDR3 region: CASSLSGANTEAFF. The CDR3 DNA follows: TGTGCCAGCAGCCTATCGGGGGCGAACACTGAAGCTTTCTTT.

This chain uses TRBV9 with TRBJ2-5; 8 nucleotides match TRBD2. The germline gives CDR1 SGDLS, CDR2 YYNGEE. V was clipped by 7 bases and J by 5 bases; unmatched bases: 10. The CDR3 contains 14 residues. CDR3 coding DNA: TGTGCCAGCGCCCGGGGGGGAGGGCCGGAGACCCAGTACTTC. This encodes CASARGGGPETQYF.

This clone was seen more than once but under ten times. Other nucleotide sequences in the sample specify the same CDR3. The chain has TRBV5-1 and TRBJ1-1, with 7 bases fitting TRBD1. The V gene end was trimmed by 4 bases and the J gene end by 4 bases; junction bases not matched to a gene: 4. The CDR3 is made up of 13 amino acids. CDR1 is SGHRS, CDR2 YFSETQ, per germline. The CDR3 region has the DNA TGCGCCAGCAGCCCTCAGGGGGGCACTGAAGCTTTCTTT. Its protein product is CASSPQGGTEAFF.

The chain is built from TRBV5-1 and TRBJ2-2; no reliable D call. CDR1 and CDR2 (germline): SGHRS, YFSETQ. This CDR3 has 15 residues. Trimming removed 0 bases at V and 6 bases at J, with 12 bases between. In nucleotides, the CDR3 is TGCGCCAGCAGCTTGGGCCCGATCTCCCCCGGGGAGCTGTTTTTT. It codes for CASSLGPISPGELFF.

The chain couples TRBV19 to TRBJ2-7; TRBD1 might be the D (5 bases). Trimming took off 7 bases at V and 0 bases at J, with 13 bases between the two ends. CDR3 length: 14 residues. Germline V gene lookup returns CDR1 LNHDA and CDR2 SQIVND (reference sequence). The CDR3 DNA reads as TGTGCCAGTAACAGGCAATTTAGCTCCTACGAGCAGTACTTC. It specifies CASNRQFSSYEQYF. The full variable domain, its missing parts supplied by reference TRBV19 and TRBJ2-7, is DGGITQSPKYLFRKEGQNVTLSCEQNLNHDAMYWYRQDPGQGLRLIYYSQIVNDFQKGDIAEGYSVSREKKESFPLTVTSAQKNPTAFYLCASNRQFSSYEQYFGPGTRLTVT.

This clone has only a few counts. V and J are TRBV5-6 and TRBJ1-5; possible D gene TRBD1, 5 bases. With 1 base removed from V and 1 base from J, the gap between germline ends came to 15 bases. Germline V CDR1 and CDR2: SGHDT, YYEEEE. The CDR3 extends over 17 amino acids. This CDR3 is CASSLSMGGLSNQPQHF. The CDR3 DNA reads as TGTGCCAGCAGCTTGTCGATGGGGGGACTGAGCAATCAGCCCCAGCATTTT.

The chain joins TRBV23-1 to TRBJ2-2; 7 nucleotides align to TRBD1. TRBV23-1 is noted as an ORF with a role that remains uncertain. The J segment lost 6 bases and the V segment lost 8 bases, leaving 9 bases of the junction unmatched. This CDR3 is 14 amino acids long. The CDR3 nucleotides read TGCGCCAGCTGGTTACAGGGGCAGGCCGGGGAGCTGTTTTTT. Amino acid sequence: CASWLQGQAGELFF.

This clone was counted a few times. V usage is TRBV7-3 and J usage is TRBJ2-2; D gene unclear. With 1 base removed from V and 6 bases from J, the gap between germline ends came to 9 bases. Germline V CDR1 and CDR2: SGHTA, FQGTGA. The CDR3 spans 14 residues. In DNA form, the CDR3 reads TGTGCCAGCAGCTTAAGGCAAGCATCCGGGGAGCTGTTTTTT. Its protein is CASSLRQASGELFF.

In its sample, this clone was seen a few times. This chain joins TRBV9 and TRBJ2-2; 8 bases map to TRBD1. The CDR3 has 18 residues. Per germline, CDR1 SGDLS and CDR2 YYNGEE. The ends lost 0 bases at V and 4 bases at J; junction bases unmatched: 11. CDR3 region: CASSVDPRTGRLTGELFF. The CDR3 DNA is TGTGCCAGCAGCGTAGATCCCCGGACAGGGCGTCTCACCGGGGAGCTGTTTTTT.

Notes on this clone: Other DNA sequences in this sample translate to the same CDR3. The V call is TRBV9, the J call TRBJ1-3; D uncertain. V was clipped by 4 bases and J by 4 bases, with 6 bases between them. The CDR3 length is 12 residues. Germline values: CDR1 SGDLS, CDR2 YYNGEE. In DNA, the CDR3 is TGTGCCAGCAGCCCCCCGGGAAACACCATATATTTT. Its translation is CASSPPGNTIYF.

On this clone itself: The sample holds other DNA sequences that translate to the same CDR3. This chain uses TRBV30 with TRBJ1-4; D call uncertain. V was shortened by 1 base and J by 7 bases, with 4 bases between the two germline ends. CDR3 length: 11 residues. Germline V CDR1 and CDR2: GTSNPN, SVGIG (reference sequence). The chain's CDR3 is CAWSGGEKLFF. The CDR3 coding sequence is TGTGCCTGGAGTGGTGGTGAAAAACTGTTTTTT.

As DNA, the CDR3 is TGTGCCAGCAGTGAGCCGGCTAACTATGGCTACACCTTC. Amino acid sequence: CASSEPANYGYTF. J is TRBJ1-2 and V is TRBV2, with D hard to call. Trimming left V 3 bases short and J 0 bases short, with 5 bases between. The CDR3 length is 13 residues. Germline CDR1 and CDR2: SNHLY and FYNNEI.

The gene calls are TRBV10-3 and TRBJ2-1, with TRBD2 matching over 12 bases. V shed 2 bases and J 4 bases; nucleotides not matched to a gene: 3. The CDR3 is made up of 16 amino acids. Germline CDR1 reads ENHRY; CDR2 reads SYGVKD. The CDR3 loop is CAISEPGLAGYNEQFF. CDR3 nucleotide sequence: TGTGCCATCAGTGAGCCCGGACTAGCGGGATACAATGAGCAGTTCTTC.

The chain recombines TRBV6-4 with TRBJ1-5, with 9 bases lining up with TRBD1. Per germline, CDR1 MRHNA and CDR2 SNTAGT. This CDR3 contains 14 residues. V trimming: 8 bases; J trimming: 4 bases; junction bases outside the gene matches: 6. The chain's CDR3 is CASLGTGPNQPQHF. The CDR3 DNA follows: TGTGCCAGCTTAGGGACAGGGCCTAATCAGCCCCAGCATTTT.

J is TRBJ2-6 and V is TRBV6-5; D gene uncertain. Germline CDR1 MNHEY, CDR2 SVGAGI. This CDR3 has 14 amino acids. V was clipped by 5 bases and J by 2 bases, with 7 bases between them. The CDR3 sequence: CASSSEAGANVLTF. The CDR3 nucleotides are TGTGCCAGCAGTAGCGAAGCTGGGGCCAACGTCCTGACTTTC.